A single sample gave rise to the 18 T cell receptor beta chains below, sequenced in a study of early T cells in non-severe SARS-CoV-2 infection. TCRdb redid the calling of the 5' RACE reads with MiXCR, one entry per CDR3 protein. The sample has roughly 66,000 distinct CDR3 sequences, approximately 9.1% seen once. Material for sequencing was whole blood. The receptors were sampled from an adult who was a healthcare worker with PCR-confirmed SARS-CoV-2 infection or an uninfected control (not recorded which).

This clonotype was recorded many times. The chain joins TRBV6-1 to TRBJ1-5; D unresolved. The ends were cut back, 7 bases at V and 0 bases at J, with 10 bases in the middle. This CDR3 has 14 amino acids. Germline loops: CDR1 MNHNS, CDR2 SASEGT. DNA of the CDR3: TGTGCCAGCATTCCTGTGTATAGCAATCAGCCCCAGCATTTT. It codes for CASIPVYSNQPQHF.

The gene calls are TRBV20-1 and TRBJ2-1; TRBD2 aligns across 7 bases. V was pared by 3 bases and J by 7 bases, with 12 bases of the junction left unmatched. This CDR3 contains 15 residues. CDR1 DFQATT and CDR2 SNEGSKA come from the germline V gene (reference sequence). The CDR3 loop is CSASDGAGWKNEQFF. Here the CDR3 DNA reads TGCAGTGCTAGTGATGGAGCGGGATGGAAAAATGAGCAGTTCTTC.

This clonotype was seen at least ten times. This chain connects TRBV18 to TRBJ2-5; 7 bases align to TRBD1. The CDR3 covers 13 residues. Looked up from germline, CDR1 is KGHSH and CDR2 is LQKENI. V was pared by 6 bases and J by 3 bases, with 4 bases of the junction left unmatched. The CDR3 DNA follows: TGTGCCAGCTCTCCCGGACAGGAAGAGACCCAGTACTTC. Its protein is CASSPGQEETQYF.

This clonotype has a count of ten or more. The chain carries TRBV27 and TRBJ2-1; D is uncertain. V lost 5 bases and J lost 5, with 10 bases in between. Looked up from germline, CDR1 is MNHEY and CDR2 is SMNVEV (reference sequence). The CDR3 loop spans 13 amino acids. The CDR3 loop reads CASSLPPDNEQFF. CDR3 sequence (DNA): TGTGCCAGCAGTCTCCCCCCCGACAATGAGCAGTTCTTC.

This clonotype appeared a few times. The rearrangement links TRBV5-1 to TRBJ1-1; D is undetermined. This CDR3 region has 15 residues. Trimming shortened V by 0 bases and J by 1 base, and 10 bases separated the two germline ends. Per the germline V gene, CDR1 is SGHRS and CDR2 is YFSETQ. The CDR3 coding sequence is TGCGCCAGCAGCTTGGGGCCGGAGGCGAACACTGAAGCTTTCTTT. It codes for CASSLGPEANTEAFF. The whole variable domain, remainder taken from reference TRBV5-1 and TRBJ1-1, is KAGVTQTPRYLIKTRGQQVTLSCSPISGHRSVSWYQQTPGQGLQFLFEYFSETQRNKGNFPGRFSGRQFSNSRSEMNVSTLELGDSALYLCASSLGPEANTEAFFGQGTRLTVV.

This clonotype was observed a handful of times. This chain joins TRBV7-9 and TRBJ2-5, with D perhaps matching TRBD2 (6 bases). CDR1 and CDR2 from the germline V gene are SEHNR and FQNEAQ (reference sequence). The CDR3 contains 15 residues. With 5 bases removed from V and 5 bases from J, the gap between germline ends came to 18 bases. CDR3 region: CASSQLTGVRETQYF. The CDR3 region has the DNA TGTGCCAGCAGCCAACTGACGGGGGTCCGTGAGACCCAGTACTTC.

This clonotype was detected ten times or more. This chain uses TRBV7-3 with TRBJ2-3; perhaps TRBD1 as D (7 bases). The length of the CDR3 is 18 residues. Germline V CDR1 and CDR2: SGHTA, FQGTGA. Trimming cost V 4 bases and J 2 bases, with 22 bases left between them. The CDR3 DNA sequence: TGTGCCAGCAGCTGGCGGGGAAGAGACAGGGATTACACAGATACGCAGTATTTT. As protein: CASSWRGRDRDYTDTQYF.

V and J are TRBV6-2 or TRBV6-3 and TRBJ1-1; no reliable D call. V was shortened by 6 bases and J by 0 bases, with 5 bases between the two germline ends. Germline loops: CDR1 MNHEY, CDR2 SVGEGT. This CDR3 contains 12 residues. CDR3 amino acids: CASRPMNTEAFF. In DNA form, the CDR3 reads TGTGCCAGCAGACCTATGAACACTGAAGCTTTCTTT.

The chain couples TRBV28 to TRBJ2-1; the D is unclear. Germline lookup yields CDR1 MDHEN and CDR2 SYDVKM. V was cut by 4 bases and J by 10 bases, with 5 bases left in between. The CDR3 runs to 10 residues. DNA for the CDR3: TGTGCCAGCAGTTACGGAGAGCAGTTCTTC. This translates into CASSYGEQFF.

This clonotype was observed a few times. The CDR3 is CASSQVGLAGSTDTQYF. The CDR3, as DNA: TGCGCCAGCAGCCAAGTTGGACTAGCGGGGAGCACAGATACGCAGTATTTT. The chain uses TRBV4-1 and TRBJ2-3, with TRBD2 identical over 12 bases. Per the germline V gene, CDR1 is MGHRA and CDR2 is YSYEKL. J was trimmed by 0 bases and V by 1 base; bases with no gene match: 2. The CDR3 contains 17 residues.

In its sample, this clonotype was seen many times. The chain uses TRBV6-2 or TRBV6-3 and TRBJ2-1; the D gene is possibly TRBD2 (6 bases). The germline V and J ends were trimmed by 7 bases and 5 bases, with 15 bases remaining between them. Germline V gene sequence: CDR1 MNHEY, CDR2 SVGEGT. The CDR3 runs to 14 residues. The CDR3 DNA sequence: TGTGCCAGCACCCCTTCGGGGGTACACAATGAGCAGTTCTTC. It translates to CASTPSGVHNEQFF.

This clonotype has only a few counts. The gene calls are TRBV21-1 and TRBJ1-3; the table calls TRBD1, which could not be checked here. TRBV21-1 is noted as a pseudogene. The length of the CDR3 is 17 residues. This chain's CDR3 is CASSKLRGRRSGNTIYF. DNA for the CDR3: TGTGCCAGCAGCAAACTCCGGGGCAGACGCTCTGGAAACACCATATATTTT.

This clonotype has more than one count but fewer than ten. The rearrangement uses TRBV18 and TRBJ2-5; 11 bases agree with TRBD2. Trimming cost V 3 bases and J 3 bases; bases outside gene matches: 3. The germline V gene encodes CDR1 KGHSH and CDR2 LQKENI. The CDR3 contains 15 residues. The CDR3 loop is CASSPAGLAEETQYF. Written as DNA, the CDR3 is TGTGCCAGCTCACCGGCGGGACTAGCGGAAGAGACCCAGTACTTC.

This clonotype was seen a handful of times. This sequence joins TRBV11-2 and TRBJ2-7, with TRBD1 identical over 7 bases. Germline-derived CDR1 and CDR2 are SGHAT and FQNNGV. V lost 4 bases, J lost 1 base, and 7 bases stayed unmatched. The CDR3 extends over 15 amino acids. The CDR3 protein is CASSSIRDRSYEQYF. In nucleotides, the CDR3 is TGTGCCAGCAGCTCCATCCGGGACAGATCCTACGAGCAGTACTTC.

This clonotype was found a few times. This chain joins TRBV4-2 and TRBJ2-7, with unresolved D. The CDR3 is 15 residues long. Trimming removed 1 base from V and 0 bases from J, with 10 bases in between. Germline assignment: CDR1 LGHNA and CDR2 YNFKEQ. The CDR3 sequence is CASSQAESSSYEQYF. CDR3 coding DNA: TGTGCCAGCAGCCAAGCGGAGAGCAGCTCCTACGAGCAGTACTTC.

The CDR3 nucleotides are TGTGCCAGCAGCCTTGAGGGGAGCACTGAAGCTTTCTTT. This gives the protein CASSLEGSTEAFF. The chain employs TRBV3-1 and TRBJ1-1; D may be TRBD1 (5 bases). Germline CDR1 is LGHDT and CDR2 is YNNKEL (reference sequence). V lost 4 bases and J lost 4, with 10 bases in between. This CDR3 has 13 amino acids.

The chain joins TRBV4-3 to TRBJ2-3, with 9 bases fitting TRBD2. The CDR3 sequence is 20 residues long. The junction had 13 bases not matched to a gene; V was cut back by 0 bases and J by 0 bases. Germline V gives CDR1 LGHNA, CDR2 YSLEER. The CDR3 DNA sequence: TGCGCCAGCAGCCAAGATGCCGGGCTAGCGGGGCTTCTGAGCACAGATACGCAGTATTTT. Protein product: CASSQDAGLAGLLSTDTQYF.

This chain joins TRBV18 and TRBJ2-3, with D tentatively TRBD1 (5 bases). Germline V gene sequence: CDR1 KGHSH, CDR2 LQKENI. The CDR3 length is 12 residues. V was clipped by 8 bases and J by 9 bases, with 15 bases between them. The CDR3 spells CASHTQAGTQYF. The CDR3 DNA is TGTGCCAGCCATACCCAAGCAGGGACGCAGTATTTT.